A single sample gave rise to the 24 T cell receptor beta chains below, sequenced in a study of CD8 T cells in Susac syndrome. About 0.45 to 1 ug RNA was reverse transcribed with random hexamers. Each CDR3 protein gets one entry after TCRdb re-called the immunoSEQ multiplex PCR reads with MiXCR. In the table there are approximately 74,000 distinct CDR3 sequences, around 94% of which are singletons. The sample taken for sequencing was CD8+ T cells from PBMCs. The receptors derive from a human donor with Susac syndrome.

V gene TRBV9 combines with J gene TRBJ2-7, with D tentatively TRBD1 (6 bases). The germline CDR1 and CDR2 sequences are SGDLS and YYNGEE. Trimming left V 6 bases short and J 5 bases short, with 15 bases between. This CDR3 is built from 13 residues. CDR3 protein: CASNPAGVHEQYF. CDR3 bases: TGTGCCAGCAACCCGGCAGGGGTGCACGAGCAGTACTTC.

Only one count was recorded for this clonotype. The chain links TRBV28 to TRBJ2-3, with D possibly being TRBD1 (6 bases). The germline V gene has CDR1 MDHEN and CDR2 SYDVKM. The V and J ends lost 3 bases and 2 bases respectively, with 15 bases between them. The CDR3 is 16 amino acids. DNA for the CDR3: TGTGCCAGCAGTTTGAGGACAGCGTCTGACACAGATACGCAGTATTTT. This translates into CASSLRTASDTDTQYF.

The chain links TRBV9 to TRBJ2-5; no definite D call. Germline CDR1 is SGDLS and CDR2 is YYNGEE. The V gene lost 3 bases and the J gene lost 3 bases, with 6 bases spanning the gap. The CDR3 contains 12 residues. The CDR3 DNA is TGTGCCAGCAGCGATGGGGAAGAGACCCAGTACTTC. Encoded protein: CASSDGEETQYF.

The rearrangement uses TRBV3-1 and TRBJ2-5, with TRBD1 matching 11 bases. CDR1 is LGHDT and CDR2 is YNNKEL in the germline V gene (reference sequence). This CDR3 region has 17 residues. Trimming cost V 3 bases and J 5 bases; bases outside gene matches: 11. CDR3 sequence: CASSQSGQGVWGETQYF. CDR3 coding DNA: TGTGCCAGCAGCCAGTCGGGACAGGGGGTGTGGGGGGAGACCCAGTACTTC.

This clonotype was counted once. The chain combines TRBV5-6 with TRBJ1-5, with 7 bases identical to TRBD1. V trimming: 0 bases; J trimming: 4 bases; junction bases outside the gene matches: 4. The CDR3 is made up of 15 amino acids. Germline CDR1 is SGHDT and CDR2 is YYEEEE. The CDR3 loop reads CASSLGGQANQPQHF. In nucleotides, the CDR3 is TGTGCCAGCAGCTTGGGTGGACAGGCTAATCAGCCCCAGCATTTT.

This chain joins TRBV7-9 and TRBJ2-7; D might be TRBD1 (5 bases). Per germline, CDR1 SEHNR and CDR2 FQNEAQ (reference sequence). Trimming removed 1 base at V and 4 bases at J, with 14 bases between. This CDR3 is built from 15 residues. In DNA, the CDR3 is TGTGCCAGCAGCTTAGAAGGAGACAGCCTTTACGAGCAGTACTTC. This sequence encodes CASSLEGDSLYEQYF.

This CDR3 reads CASSRGDSSYEQYF. In DNA, the CDR3 is TGTGCCAGCAGCAGGGGCGATAGCTCCTACGAGCAGTACTTC. The chain employs TRBV7-9 and TRBJ2-7; the D gene is possibly TRBD1 (5 bases). From germline, CDR1 is SEHNR and CDR2 FQNEAQ (reference sequence). This CDR3 has 14 amino acids. V was pared by 5 bases and J by 0 bases, with 11 bases between.

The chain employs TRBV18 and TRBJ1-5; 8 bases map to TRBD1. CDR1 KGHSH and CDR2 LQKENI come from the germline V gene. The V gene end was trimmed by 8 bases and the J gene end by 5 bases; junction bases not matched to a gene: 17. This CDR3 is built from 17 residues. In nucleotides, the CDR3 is TGTGCCAGCCCACTGGGGGCAGGGGGCTTCAGTGATCAGCCCCAGCATTTT. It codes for CASPLGAGGFSDQPQHF.

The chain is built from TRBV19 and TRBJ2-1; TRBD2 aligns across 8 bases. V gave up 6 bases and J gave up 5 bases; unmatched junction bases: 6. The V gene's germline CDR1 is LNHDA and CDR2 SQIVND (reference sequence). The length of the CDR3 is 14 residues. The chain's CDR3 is CASSLLADNNEQFF. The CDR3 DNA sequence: TGTGCCAGTAGCCTACTAGCGGATAACAATGAGCAGTTCTTC.

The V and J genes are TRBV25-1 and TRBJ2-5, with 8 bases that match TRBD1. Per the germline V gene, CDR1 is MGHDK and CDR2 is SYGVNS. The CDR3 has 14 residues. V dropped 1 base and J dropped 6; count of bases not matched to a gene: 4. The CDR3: CASSESGQGKTQYF. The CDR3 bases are TGTGCCAGCAGTGAATCTGGACAGGGCAAGACCCAGTACTTC.

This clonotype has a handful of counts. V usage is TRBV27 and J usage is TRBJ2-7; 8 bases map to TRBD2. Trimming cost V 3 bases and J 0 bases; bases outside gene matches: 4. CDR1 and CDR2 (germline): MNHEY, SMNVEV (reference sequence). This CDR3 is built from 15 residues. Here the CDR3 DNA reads TGTGCCAGCAGTTTGGCGGGAGGCCTCTCCTACGAGCAGTACTTC. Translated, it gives CASSLAGGLSYEQYF.

CDR3: CASRPSGYLDEQYF. The CDR3 DNA reads TGTGCCAGCCGACCCTCTGGTTATCTAGACGAGCAGTACTTC. This sequence joins TRBV27 and TRBJ2-7; D uncertain. The CDR3 has 14 residues. V lost 8 bases and J lost 5, with 19 bases in between. The germline gives CDR1 MNHEY, CDR2 SMNVEV (reference sequence).

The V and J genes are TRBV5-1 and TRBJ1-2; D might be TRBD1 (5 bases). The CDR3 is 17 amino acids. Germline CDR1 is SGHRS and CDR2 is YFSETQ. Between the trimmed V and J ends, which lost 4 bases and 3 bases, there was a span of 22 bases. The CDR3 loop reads CASSLLGSGTPDYGYTF. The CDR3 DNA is TGCGCCAGCAGCCTTCTGGGGTCAGGGACTCCCGACTATGGCTACACCTTC.

The CDR3 region is CATLIPFRDLRYNEQFF. DNA of the CDR3: TGTGCCACCTTGATCCCCTTTCGGGACTTACGCTACAATGAGCAGTTCTTC. This chain links TRBV24-1 with TRBJ2-1; tentatively, D is TRBD2 (6 bases). Deletions cut 9 bases from V and 3 bases from J, with 23 bases between. The CDR3 loop spans 17 amino acids. The germline CDR1 and CDR2 sequences are KGHDR and SFDVKD.

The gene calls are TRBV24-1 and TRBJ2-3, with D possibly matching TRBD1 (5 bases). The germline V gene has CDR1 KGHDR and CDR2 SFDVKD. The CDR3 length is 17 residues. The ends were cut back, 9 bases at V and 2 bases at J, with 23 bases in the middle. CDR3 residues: CATPWHPTGSTTDTQYF. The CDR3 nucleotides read TGTGCCACCCCCTGGCATCCTACAGGCAGCACCACAGATACGCAGTATTTT.

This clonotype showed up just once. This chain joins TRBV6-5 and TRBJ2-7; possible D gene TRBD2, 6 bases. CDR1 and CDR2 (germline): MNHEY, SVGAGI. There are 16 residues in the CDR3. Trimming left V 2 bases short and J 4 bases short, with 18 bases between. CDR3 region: CASSYRGEEEPYEQYF. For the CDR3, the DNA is TGTGCCAGCAGTTACCGCGGGGAGGAGGAACCGTACGAGCAGTACTTC.

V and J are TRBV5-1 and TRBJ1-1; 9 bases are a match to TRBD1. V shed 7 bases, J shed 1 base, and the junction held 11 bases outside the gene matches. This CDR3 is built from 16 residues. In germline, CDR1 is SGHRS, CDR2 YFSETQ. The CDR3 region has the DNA TGCGCCAGCCTTGGACAGGGGAACAGTGGGAACACTGAAGCTTTCTTT. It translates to CASLGQGNSGNTEAFF.

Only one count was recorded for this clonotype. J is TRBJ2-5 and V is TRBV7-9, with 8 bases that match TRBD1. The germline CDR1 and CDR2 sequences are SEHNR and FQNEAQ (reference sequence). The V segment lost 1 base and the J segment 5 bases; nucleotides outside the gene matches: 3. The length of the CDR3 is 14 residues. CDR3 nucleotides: TGTGCCAGCAGCTTAGTCTACAGGGGGGAGACCCAGTACTTC. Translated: CASSLVYRGETQYF.

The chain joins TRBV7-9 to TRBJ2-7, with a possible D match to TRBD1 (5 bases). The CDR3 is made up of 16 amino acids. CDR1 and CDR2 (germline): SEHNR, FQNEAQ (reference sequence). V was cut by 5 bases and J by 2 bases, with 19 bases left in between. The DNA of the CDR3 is TGTGCCAGCAGCCCGAATCAGGGAATCGGTCCCTACGAGCAGTACTTC. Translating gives CASSPNQGIGPYEQYF. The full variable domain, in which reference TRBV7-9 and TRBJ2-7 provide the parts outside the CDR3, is DTGVSQNPRHKITKRGQNVTFRCDPISEHNRLYWYRQTLGQGPEFLTYFQNEAQLEKSRLLSDRFSAERPKGSFSTLEIQRTEQGDSAMYLCASSPNQGIGPYEQYFGPGTRLTVT.

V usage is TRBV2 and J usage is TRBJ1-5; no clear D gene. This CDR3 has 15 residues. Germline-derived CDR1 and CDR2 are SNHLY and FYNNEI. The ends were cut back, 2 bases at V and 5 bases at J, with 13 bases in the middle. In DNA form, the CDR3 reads TGTGCCAGCAGTGAAAGGCAGGAAGGAGATCAGCCCCAGCATTTT. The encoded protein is CASSERQEGDQPQHF.

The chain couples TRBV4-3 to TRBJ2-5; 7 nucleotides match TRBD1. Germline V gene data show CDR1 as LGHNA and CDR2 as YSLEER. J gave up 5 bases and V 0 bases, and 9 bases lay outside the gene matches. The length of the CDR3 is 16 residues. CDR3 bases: TGCGCCAGCAGCCAAGATAGACAGGGTTGGGAGGAGACCCAGTACTTC. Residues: CASSQDRQGWEETQYF.

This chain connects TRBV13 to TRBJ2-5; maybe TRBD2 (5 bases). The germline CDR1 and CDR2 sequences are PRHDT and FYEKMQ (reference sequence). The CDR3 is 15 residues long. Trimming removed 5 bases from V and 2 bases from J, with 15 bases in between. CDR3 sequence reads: CASSLPGGPQETQYF. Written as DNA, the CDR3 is TGTGCCAGCAGCCTCCCTGGAGGACCTCAAGAGACCCAGTACTTC.

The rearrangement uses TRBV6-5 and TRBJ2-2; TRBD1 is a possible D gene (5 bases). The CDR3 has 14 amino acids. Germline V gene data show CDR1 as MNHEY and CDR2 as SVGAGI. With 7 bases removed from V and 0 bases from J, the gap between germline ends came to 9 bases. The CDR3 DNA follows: TGTGCCAGCACCAAGACAGCGAACACCGGGGAGCTGTTTTTT. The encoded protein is CASTKTANTGELFF.

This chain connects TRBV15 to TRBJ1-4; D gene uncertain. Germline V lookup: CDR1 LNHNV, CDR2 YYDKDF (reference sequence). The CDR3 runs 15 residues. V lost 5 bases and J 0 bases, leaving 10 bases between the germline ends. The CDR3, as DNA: TGTGCCACCAGCGGCCGGTTTGCAACTAATGAAAAACTGTTTTTT. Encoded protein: CATSGRFATNEKLFF.